One sample yielded the 23 T cell receptor beta chains listed below, sequenced in a study of T-cell memory formation after mild COVID-19. TCRdb re-derived calls from the 5' RACE reads in MiXCR, one entry per CDR3 protein. The sample has about 400,000 distinct CDR3 sequences; under 25% are singletons. The sample was PBMCs or a T cell subset sorted from them (not recorded which). All receptors come from an adult woman who had mild COVID-19 (a few samples of this study predate the infection). Cell type and time point are not known.

Ten or more counts support this clonotype. The junction and the germline gene differ at one end; a read error may be behind it. V usage is TRBV5-1 and J usage is TRBJ2-1, with a weak D call TRBD2 (6 bases). Germline CDR1 reads SGHRS; CDR2 reads YFSETQ. The CDR3 runs 13 residues. CDR3 loop: CASSLVGGNEQFF. The CDR3 nucleotides are TGTGCCAGCAGCTTAGTCGGGGGCAATGAGCAGTTCTTC.

This clonotype was seen once. The V gene is TRBV7-3, the J gene TRBJ1-1; a weak D match, TRBD1 (5 bases). Trimming took off 5 bases at V and 6 bases at J, with 13 bases between the two ends. Germline V CDR1 and CDR2: SGHTA, FQGTGA. This CDR3 region has 13 residues. The CDR3 loop is CASSPSGASEAFF. In nucleotides, the CDR3 is TGTGCCAGCAGCCCTTCCGGGGCGTCTGAAGCTTTCTTT.

This clonotype was picked up a small number of times. CDR3: CASNRRRGGTEAFF. In nucleotides, the CDR3 is TGTGCCAGCAACAGACGGAGAGGGGGCACTGAAGCTTTCTTT. V gene TRBV5-6 combines with J gene TRBJ1-1; D is possibly TRBD1 (6 bases). This CDR3 comprises 14 residues. Germline V CDR1 and CDR2: SGHDT, YYEEEE. V shed 6 bases and J shed 4 bases, with 16 bases lying between them.

The chain employs TRBV7-2 and TRBJ2-3; D ambiguous. The CDR3 consists of 12 residues. V was shortened by 1 base and J by 10 bases, with 9 bases between the two germline ends. Germline CDR1 is SGHTA and CDR2 is FQGNSA. The DNA for the CDR3 is TGTGCCAGCAGCTTAGAGGGCAGAGCGCAGTATTTT. It encodes CASSLEGRAQYF.

This clonotype was seen only a few times. The CDR3 loop reads CASSSSDRGVYEQYF. The DNA of the CDR3 is TGTGCCAGCAGCTCATCCGACAGGGGGGTATATGAGCAGTACTTC. The gene calls are TRBV11-2 and TRBJ2-7, with 9 bases matching TRBD1. The CDR3 sequence is 15 residues long. J was trimmed by 7 bases and V by 4 bases; bases with no gene match: 11. Germline CDR1 SGHAT, CDR2 FQNNGV.

The chain couples TRBV4-2 to TRBJ1-1, with D possibly being TRBD1 (5 bases). Germline CDR1 is LGHNA and CDR2 is YNFKEQ. V dropped 3 bases and J dropped 7 bases, with 21 bases sitting between them. This CDR3 contains 16 residues. CDR3 coding DNA: TGTGCCAGCAGCCAGACCGCCTCCGGGACGGACCATGAAGCTTTCTTT. This gives the protein CASSQTASGTDHEAFF.

This clonotype came up a few times. This rearrangement joins TRBV18 to TRBJ2-5; D might be TRBD1 (5 bases). Trimming removed 2 bases at V and 2 bases at J, with 9 bases between. The CDR3 runs 14 residues. The germline V gene has CDR1 KGHSH and CDR2 LQKENI. The CDR3 loop reads CASSPFRQQETQYF. The CDR3, as DNA: TGTGCCAGCTCACCATTCAGACAGCAAGAGACCCAGTACTTC.

The chain carries TRBV7-2 and TRBJ2-6; the D is unclear. Germline V lookup: CDR1 SGHTA, CDR2 FQGNSA. This CDR3 is 16 amino acids long. With 5 bases removed from V and 2 bases from J, the gap between germline ends came to 13 bases. The CDR3 bases are TGTGCCAGCAGCGAGGTTTGGCTGGCTGGGGCCAACGTCCTGACTTTC. This gives the protein CASSEVWLAGANVLTF.

The J gene is TRBJ2-7, the V gene TRBV6-5, with TRBD2 matching over 13 bases. After removal of 0 bases from V and 0 bases from J, the junction contained 5 bases not matched to a gene. This CDR3 contains 18 residues. CDR1 and CDR2 from the germline V gene are MNHEY and SVGAGI. CDR3 bases: TGTGCCAGCAGTTACTCGAGGACTAGCGGGAGTACCTCCTACGAGCAGTACTTC. Translated: CASSYSRTSGSTSYEQYF.

The table lists this clonotype with a few counts. The chain combines TRBV7-9 with TRBJ2-1; 7 bases are a match to TRBD2. Germline lookup yields CDR1 SEHNR and CDR2 FQNEAQ (reference sequence). The J segment lost 2 bases and the V segment lost 2 bases, leaving 6 bases of the junction unmatched. CDR3 length: 16 amino acids. CDR3 amino acids: CASSLLGEGPYNEQFF. For the CDR3, the DNA is TGTGCCAGCAGCTTACTGGGGGAGGGCCCCTACAATGAGCAGTTCTTC.

This clonotype has ten or more counts. Germline and junction disagree at one end, which may indicate a read error. V is TRBV12-3 or TRBV12-4 and J is TRBJ2-7; no definite D call. The CDR3 runs to 11 residues. The CDR3 sequence: CASSLSSEQYF. CDR3 sequence (DNA): TGCGCCAGCAGCTTGTCTTCCGAGCAGTACTTC.

In this sample, this clonotype turned up a few times. The genes are TRBV25-1 and TRBJ1-1, with a tentative D call TRBD1 (5 bases). V was trimmed by 6 bases and J by 5 bases, leaving 16 bases between them. CDR1 is MGHDK and CDR2 is SYGVNS in the germline V gene. The CDR3 has 14 residues. The DNA for the CDR3 is TGTGCCAGCAGCCCGGGACGGGTTGTGACTGAAGCTTTCTTT. Translated: CASSPGRVVTEAFF.

This clonotype was picked up many times. The chain uses TRBV12-3 or TRBV12-4 and TRBJ1-2; 12 bases are shared with TRBD1. This CDR3 comprises 14 residues. Losses at the gene ends were 6 bases for V and 2 bases for J; bases not matched to a gene: 1. This CDR3 is CASRGTGGNYGYTF. As DNA, the CDR3 is TGTGCCAGCAGGGGGACAGGGGGCAACTATGGCTACACCTTC.

This clonotype occurred a few times. The chain carries TRBV4-1 and TRBJ2-3; D may be TRBD2 (7 bases). Trimming took 0 bases from V and 10 from J, leaving 11 bases between them. Looked up from germline, CDR1 is MGHRA and CDR2 is YSYEKL. The CDR3 has 13 residues. The CDR3 DNA sequence: TGCGCCAGCAGCCAAGATTGGGGGGGCGCGCAGTATTTT. Encoded protein: CASSQDWGGAQYF.

This clonotype was seen more than once but under ten times. This CDR3 reads CASSKGQGLPGELFF. CDR3 sequence (DNA): TGTGCCAGCAGTAAGGGACAGGGGCTTCCCGGGGAGCTGTTTTTT. The J gene is TRBJ2-2, the V gene TRBV12-3 or TRBV12-4; 10 bases map to TRBD1. The CDR3 loop spans 15 amino acids. V shed 5 bases and J 6 bases; nucleotides not matched to a gene: 6.

V and J are TRBV7-9 and TRBJ2-3, with 14 bases lining up with TRBD2. The germline V gene encodes CDR1 SEHNR and CDR2 FQNEAQ (reference sequence). With V trimmed by 8 bases and J by 4 bases, 8 bases remained unmatched. This CDR3 region has 16 residues. In DNA, the CDR3 is TGTGCCAGCTATCAGGGACTAGCGGGGGCCTCAGATACGCAGTATTTT. It is translated as CASYQGLAGASDTQYF.

The chain combines TRBV7-2 with TRBJ2-2, with TRBD2 matching over 11 bases. The CDR3 sequence is 15 residues long. Looked up from germline, CDR1 is SGHTA and CDR2 is FQGNSA. V shed 5 bases and J 6 bases; nucleotides not matched to a gene: 5. This CDR3 reads CASSPGTSGPGELFF. The CDR3 coding sequence is TGTGCCAGCAGCCCGGGGACTAGCGGCCCCGGGGAGCTGTTTTTT.

V gene TRBV12-3 or TRBV12-4 combines with J gene TRBJ1-2; D unresolved. CDR3 size: 12 residues. Trimming cost V 3 bases and J 6 bases, with 8 bases left between them. The DNA of the CDR3 is TGTGCCAGCAGTTTTAGGCTGGATGGCTACACCTTC. Translated: CASSFRLDGYTF.

This clonotype has just a few counts. This sequence joins TRBV20-1 and TRBJ1-1, with D tentatively TRBD1 (5 bases). V was cut by 0 bases and J by 2 bases, with 13 bases left in between. CDR1 and CDR2 (germline): DFQATT, SNEGSKA (reference sequence). The CDR3 loop spans 15 amino acids. The CDR3 sequence is CSARDPGVYNTEAFF. The CDR3, as DNA: TGCAGTGCTAGAGATCCGGGGGTTTATAACACTGAAGCTTTCTTT.

This chain joins TRBV27 and TRBJ2-7; D is undetermined. In germline, CDR1 is MNHEY, CDR2 SMNVEV (reference sequence). V was pared by 0 bases and J by 1 base, with 7 bases between. The CDR3 length is 14 residues. In DNA, the CDR3 is TGTGCCAGCAGTTTATCGCCCTTGTCCTACGAGCAGTACTTC. Its protein product is CASSLSPLSYEQYF.

This clonotype occurred a few times. The rearrangement uses TRBV11-2 and TRBJ2-3; the D gene is possibly TRBD1 (6 bases). This CDR3 has 15 amino acids. Trimming stripped 2 bases from V and 2 bases from J, with 11 bases between. CDR1 is SGHAT, CDR2 FQNNGV, per germline. CDR3 in amino acids: CASSLRPGDTDTQYF. CDR3 in DNA: TGTGCCAGCAGCTTACGGCCAGGGGACACAGATACGCAGTATTTT. Based on the CDR3 plus reference TRBV11-2 and TRBJ2-3, the full variable domain is EAGVAQSPRYKIIEKRQSVAFWCNPISGHATLYWYQQILGQGPKLLIQFQNNGVVDDSQLPKDRFSAERLKGVDSTLKIQPAKLEDSAVYLCASSLRPGDTDTQYFGPGTRLTVL.

This clonotype was seen a handful of times. The chain recombines TRBV7-6 with TRBJ2-6; tentative D call: TRBD2 (5 bases). The CDR3 loop spans 14 amino acids. Trimming removed 3 bases from V and 11 bases from J, with 14 bases in between. Germline assignment: CDR1 SGHVS and CDR2 FNYEAQ. The CDR3 DNA reads as TGTGCCAGCAGCTTTTTATTGGGTAGCGACGTCCTGACTTTC. This encodes CASSFLLGSDVLTF.

The V and J genes are TRBV4-3 and TRBJ2-7, with TRBD2 matching 7 bases. Germline CDR1 reads LGHNA; CDR2 reads YSLEER. V shed 6 bases and J 7 bases; nucleotides not matched to a gene: 12. The CDR3 has 14 amino acids. As DNA, the CDR3 is TGCGCCAGCAGTCGGGCTAGCGGACTACAGGAGCAGTACTTC. This sequence encodes CASSRASGLQEQYF.